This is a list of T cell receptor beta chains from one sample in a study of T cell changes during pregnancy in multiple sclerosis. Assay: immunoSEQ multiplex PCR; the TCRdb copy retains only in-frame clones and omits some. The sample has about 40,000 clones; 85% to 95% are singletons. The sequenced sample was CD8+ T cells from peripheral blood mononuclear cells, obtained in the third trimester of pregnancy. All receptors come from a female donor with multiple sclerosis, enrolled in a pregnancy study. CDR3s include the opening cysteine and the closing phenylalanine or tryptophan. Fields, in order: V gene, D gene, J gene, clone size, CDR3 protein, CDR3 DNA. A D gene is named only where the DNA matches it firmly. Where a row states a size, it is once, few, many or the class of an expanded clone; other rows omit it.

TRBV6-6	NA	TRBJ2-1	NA	CAISPSRNEQFF	TGTGCCATCAGCCCTAGCAGGAATGAGCAGTTCTTC
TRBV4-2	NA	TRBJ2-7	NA	CASSQELTGHYEQYF	TGTGCCAGCAGCCAAGAATTGACAGGTCATTACGAGCAGTACTTC
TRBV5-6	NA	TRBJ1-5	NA	CASSLGGGNQPQHF	TGTGCCAGCAGCTTGGGGGGGGGCAATCAGCCCCAGCATTTT
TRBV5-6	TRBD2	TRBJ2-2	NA	CASSFSGSANTGELFF	TGTGCCAGCAGCTTTAGCGGGAGCGCGAACACCGGGGAGCTGTTTTTT
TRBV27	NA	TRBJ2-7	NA	CASSLEADYEQYF	TGTGCCAGCAGTTTAGAGGCGGACTACGAGCAGTACTTC
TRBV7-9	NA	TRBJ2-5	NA	CASSPTRGETQYF	TGTGCCAGCAGCCCAACTCGTGGAGAGACCCAGTACTTC
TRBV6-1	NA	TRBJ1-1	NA	CASNLAGAEIEAFF	TGTGCCAGCAATTTAGCAGGGGCAGAGATTGAAGCTTTCTTT
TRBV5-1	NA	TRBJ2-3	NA	CASSLETQGGGTDTQYF	TGCGCCAGCAGCTTGGAGACACAGGGTGGGGGCACAGATACGCAGTATTTT
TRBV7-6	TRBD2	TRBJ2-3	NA	CASSPSWTSGGTDTQYF	TGTGCCAGCAGCCCGTCGTGGACTAGCGGGGGCACAGATACGCAGTATTTT
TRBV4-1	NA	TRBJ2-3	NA	CASSQAADTDTQYF	TGCGCCAGCAGCCAAGCTGCAGACACAGATACGCAGTATTTT
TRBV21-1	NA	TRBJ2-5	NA	CASSKALGQQETQYF	TGTGCCAGCAGCAAAGCGCTCGGACAACAAGAGACCCAGTACTTC
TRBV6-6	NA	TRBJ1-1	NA	CASSYLGGENTEAFF	TGTGCCAGCAGTTACTTGGGGGGAGAGAACACTGAAGCTTTCTTT
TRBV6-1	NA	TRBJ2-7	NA	CASGSRGASYEQYF	TGTGCCAGCGGTAGCCGGGGGGCATCTTACGAGCAGTACTTC
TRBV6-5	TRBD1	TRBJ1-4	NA	CASSRQGLNEKLFF	TGTGCCAGCAGCAGACAGGGCCTTAATGAAAAACTGTTTTTT
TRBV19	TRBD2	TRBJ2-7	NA	CASSIGAGGIYEQYF	TGTGCCAGTAGTATAGGTGCGGGGGGTATCTACGAGCAGTACTTC
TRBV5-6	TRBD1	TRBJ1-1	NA	CASAFQTGVTEAFF	TGTGCCAGCGCCTTCCAGACAGGGGTGACTGAAGCTTTCTTT
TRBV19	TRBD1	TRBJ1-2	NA	CASITPDRVDGYTF	TGTGCCAGTATCACGCCCGACAGGGTGGATGGCTACACCTTC
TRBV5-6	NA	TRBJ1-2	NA	CASSLDRDEIYGYTF	TGTGCCAGCAGCTTGGACAGGGATGAAATCTATGGCTACACCTTC
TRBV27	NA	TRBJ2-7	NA	CASSHNQYEQYF	TGTGCCAGCAGTCACAACCAGTACGAGCAGTACTTC
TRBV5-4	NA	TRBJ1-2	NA	CASSGGAPELDF	TGTGCCAGCAGCGGGGGCGCCCCGGAATTAGACTTC
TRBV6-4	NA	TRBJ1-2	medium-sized	CASSDTPQALPGGYTF	TGTGCCAGCAGTGACACACCCCAGGCGCTTCCCGGCGGCTACACCTTC
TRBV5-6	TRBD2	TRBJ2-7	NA	CASSSGLGGEQYF	TGTGCCAGCAGCTCTGGACTAGGCGGCGAGCAGTACTTC
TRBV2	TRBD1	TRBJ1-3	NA	CASSDEGANRNTIYF	TGTGCCAGCAGTGATGAGGGGGCGAATCGAAACACCATATATTTT
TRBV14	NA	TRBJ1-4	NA	CASSQEAGISNEKLFF	TGTGCCAGCAGCCAAGAGGCAGGGATATCTAATGAAAAACTGTTTTTT
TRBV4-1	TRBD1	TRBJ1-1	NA	CASSVNTGTASMNTEAFF	TGCGCCAGCAGCGTCAATACCGGGACAGCCAGTATGAACACTGAAGCTTTCTTT
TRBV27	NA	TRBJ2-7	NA	CASSLGGYEQYF	TGTGCCAGCAGTTTGGGGGGTTACGAGCAGTACTTC
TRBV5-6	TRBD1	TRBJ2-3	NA	CASSIRTGSTDTQYF	TGTGCCAGCAGCATTCGGACAGGCAGCACAGATACGCAGTATTTT
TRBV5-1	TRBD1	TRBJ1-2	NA	CASSFEPDRIDYGYTF	TGCGCCAGCAGCTTCGAGCCGGACAGGATCGACTATGGCTACACCTTC
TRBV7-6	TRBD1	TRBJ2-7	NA	CASSTGQSSYEQYF	TGTGCCAGCAGCACGGGACAGAGCTCCTACGAGCAGTACTTC